Each of the 19 T cell receptor beta chains below was sequenced from the same sample in a study of blood T cells in healthy people across ages. The second PCR ran roughly 6 to 11 cycles with a sample-barcoded 5' primer and J-beta primers. TCRdb used MiXCR to reprocess the 5' RACE reads, holding one entry per CDR3 protein. Seen here are about 1,800,000 distinct CDR3 sequences, roughly 28% observed once, and the top ten hold around 7.7%. Material for sequencing was blood. These receptors came from a woman in her twenties or thirties in good health.

The gene calls are TRBV7-6 and TRBJ2-1; a possible D gene is TRBD2 (6 bases). Germline V CDR1 and CDR2: SGHVS, FNYEAQ. The CDR3 is made up of 14 amino acids. With 1 base removed from V and 9 bases from J, the gap between germline ends came to 13 bases. The CDR3 is CASSLGSGLGEQFF. DNA of the CDR3: TGTGCCAGCAGCTTAGGAAGCGGGCTGGGTGAGCAGTTCTTC. Looking up the rest from reference TRBV7-6 and TRBJ2-1 gives the full variable domain: GAGVSQSPRYKVTKRGQDVALRCDPISGHVSLYWYRQALGQGPEFLTYFNYEAQQDKSGLPNDRFSAERPEGSISTLTIQRTEQRDSAMYRCASSLGSGLGEQFFGPGTRLTVL.

This clonotype was observed many times. The J gene is TRBJ2-1, the V gene TRBV7-2; the match to TRBD1 covers 8 bases. Germline-derived CDR1 and CDR2 are SGHTA and FQGNSA. The CDR3 sequence is 17 residues long. Trimming took 5 bases from V and 3 from J; bases not matched to a gene: 12. CDR3 region: CASSHDAGGRFYNEQFF. The CDR3 DNA sequence: TGTGCCAGCAGCCATGATGCAGGGGGCCGATTCTACAATGAGCAGTTCTTC.

About this clonotype itself: Germline and junction disagree at one end, which may indicate a read error. J is TRBJ2-7 and V is TRBV14, with TRBD1 matching over 9 bases. The CDR3 sequence is 15 residues long. The germline gives CDR1 SGHDN, CDR2 FVKESK. CDR3 in amino acids: CASSQEGTGLGEQHF. In DNA, the CDR3 is TGTGCCAGCAGCCAAGAAGGGACAGGGTTGGGCGAGCAGCACTTC.

This chain uses TRBV3-1 with TRBJ1-1; possibly TRBD1 for D (6 bases). The V gene's germline CDR1 is LGHDT and CDR2 YNNKEL (reference sequence). The ends were cut back, 3 bases at V and 4 bases at J, with 12 bases in the middle. The CDR3 runs 14 residues. The CDR3 DNA follows: TGTGCCAGCAGCCATCCGGGGGCGCGCACTGAAGCTTTCTTT. The encoded protein is CASSHPGARTEAFF.

This clonotype occurred many times. The V call is TRBV12-3 or TRBV12-4, the J call TRBJ2-5; a possible D gene is TRBD1 (6 bases). This CDR3 contains 15 residues. V was cut by 3 bases and J by 2 bases, with 13 bases left in between. CDR3 residues: CASSFSTGQQETQYF. The DNA of the CDR3 is TGTGCCAGCAGTTTTTCCACCGGACAGCAAGAGACCCAGTACTTC.

This clonotype occurred a few times. The rearrangement uses TRBV10-3 and TRBJ1-6, with TRBD1 identical over 7 bases. The CDR3 covers 13 residues. CDR1 and CDR2 (germline): ENHRY, SYGVKD. The trim removed 9 bases at V and 4 bases at J, leaving 3 bases unmatched. The CDR3 sequence is CAIWTGYNSPLHF. The CDR3 nucleotides are TGTGCCATTTGGACAGGTTATAATTCACCCCTCCACTTT.

The V gene is TRBV4-3, the J gene TRBJ2-3; 8 bases map to TRBD1. Germline V CDR1 and CDR2: LGHNA, YSLEER. This CDR3 contains 18 residues. Germline trimming cut 2 bases from V and 0 bases from J; bases unmatched to any gene: 10. The CDR3 loop reads CASSQSRTGHVSTDTQYF. DNA for the CDR3: TGCGCCAGCAGCCAAAGTAGGACAGGGCATGTGAGCACAGATACGCAGTATTTT.

A word on this clonotype: The junction departs from the called germline gene at one end, perhaps through a read error. The gene calls are TRBV12-3 or TRBV12-4 and TRBJ2-1, with 9 bases matching TRBD2. The CDR3 consists of 14 residues. The chain's CDR3 is CVSSRTSVYNEQFF. DNA for the CDR3: TGTGTCAGCAGTCGGACTAGCGTTTACAATGAGCAGTTCTTC.

This clonotype has just one count. The junction departs from the called germline gene at one end, perhaps through a read error. The CDR3 loop is CASREGGTGVSCEQYF. The CDR3 region has the DNA TGTGCCAGCAGGGAGGGGGGGACAGGGGTCTCCTGCGAGCAGTACTTC. V and J are TRBV7-2 and TRBJ2-7; 10 bases match TRBD1. CDR3 length equals 16 residues. The germline V gene has CDR1 SGHTA and CDR2 FQGNSA.

Note on this clonotype: This may stem from a read error, because a much larger clone lies one nucleotide away. The V gene is TRBV29-1, the J gene TRBJ2-2; a weak D match, TRBD2 (6 bases). The CDR3 is 16 amino acids. Germline-derived CDR1 and CDR2 are SQVTM and ANQGSEA. As DNA, the CDR3 is TGCGGCGCCAAGGGAGGAGCTAACAAAAACACCGGGGAGCTGTTTTTT. It translates to CGAKGGANKNTGELFF.

This clonotype was detected only a few times. The J gene is TRBJ1-1, the V gene TRBV5-1; no clear D gene. V dropped 3 bases and J dropped 7 bases, with 10 bases sitting between them. This CDR3 spans 12 amino acids. Per germline, CDR1 SGHRS and CDR2 YFSETQ. Here the CDR3 DNA reads TGCGCCAGCAGCTCTCCGGTGGGTGAAGCTTTCTTT. Translating it yields CASSSPVGEAFF. The variable domain in full, completed from reference TRBV5-1 and TRBJ1-1, reads KAGVTQTPRYLIKTRGQQVTLSCSPISGHRSVSWYQQTPGQGLQFLFEYFSETQRNKGNFPGRFSGRQFSNSRSEMNVSTLELGDSALYLCASSSPVGEAFFGQGTRLTVV.

This clonotype came up many times. The chain couples TRBV29-1 to TRBJ2-1; 11 bases match TRBD2. J gave up 15 bases and V 0 bases, and 13 bases lay outside the gene matches. The CDR3 extends over 15 amino acids. Per germline, CDR1 SQVTM and CDR2 ANQGSEA. The CDR3 DNA sequence: TGCAGCGTTGAAGATCTTCTGAACGCTAGCGGGGGGCCGTTCTTC. It codes for CSVEDLLNASGGPFF.

This sequence joins TRBV29-1 and TRBJ1-1; D is unresolved. Trimming stripped 7 bases from V and 4 bases from J, with 13 bases between. This CDR3 has 12 residues. Germline loops: CDR1 SQVTM, CDR2 ANQGSEA. The CDR3 protein is CSAAPRGTEAFF. The DNA for the CDR3 is TGCAGCGCCGCCCCGCGCGGCACTGAAGCTTTCTTT.

This clonotype was seen repeatedly, ten times or more. CDR3 in DNA: TGTGCCAGCAGCTTAGAAGCCCGACTAGCAGATACGCAGTATTTT. It yields the protein CASSLEARLADTQYF. The rearrangement joins TRBV11-2 to TRBJ2-3; D possibly corresponds to TRBD2 (6 bases). V lost 0 bases and J 4 bases, leaving 11 bases between the germline ends. CDR1 SGHAT and CDR2 FQNNGV come from the germline V gene. The CDR3 covers 15 residues.

This clonotype was seen many times. The chain has TRBV5-1 and TRBJ2-5; D gene unclear. Germline lookup yields CDR1 SGHRS and CDR2 YFSETQ. The V end was cut by 0 bases, the J end by 2 bases, with 14 bases between. This CDR3 is 16 amino acids long. As DNA, the CDR3 is TGCGCCAGCAGCTTGGGCCTTGGTGGCACTCAAGAGACCCAGTACTTC. Its translation: CASSLGLGGTQETQYF. Complete variable domain (other parts from reference TRBV5-1 and TRBJ2-5): KAGVTQTPRYLIKTRGQQVTLSCSPISGHRSVSWYQQTPGQGLQFLFEYFSETQRNKGNFPGRFSGRQFSNSRSEMNVSTLELGDSALYLCASSLGLGGTQETQYFGPGTRLLVL.

This clonotype was seen only a few times. The chain joins TRBV3-1 to TRBJ2-1; 7 bases align to TRBD1. The germline V gene encodes CDR1 LGHDT and CDR2 YNNKEL (reference sequence). The V segment lost 6 bases and the J segment 7 bases; nucleotides outside the gene matches: 6. The CDR3 runs 13 residues. This CDR3 is CASRAQTGNEQFF. Here the CDR3 DNA reads TGTGCCAGCAGGGCCCAGACAGGGAATGAGCAGTTCTTC.

V gene TRBV2 combines with J gene TRBJ1-5, with D tentatively TRBD1 (5 bases). Germline V gene lookup returns CDR1 SNHLY and CDR2 FYNNEI. The V end was cut by 4 bases, the J end by 6 bases, with 10 bases between. This CDR3 is built from 13 residues. The CDR3 bases are TGTGCCAGCAGTGCCAGGGAAATTCAGCCCCAGCATTTT. Translating it yields CASSAREIQPQHF.

This clonotype showed up just a few times. The V call is TRBV5-1, the J call TRBJ2-1, with D possibly being TRBD2 (5 bases). CDR1 is SGHRS, CDR2 YFSETQ, per germline. CDR3 length: 16 residues. V was cut by 1 base and J by 3 bases, with 14 bases left in between. CDR3 protein: CASSLLRGRYYNEQFF. CDR3 bases: TGCGCCAGCAGCTTGTTACGTGGGAGATACTACAATGAGCAGTTCTTC.

This clonotype was recorded at least ten times. This sequence joins TRBV29-1 and TRBJ2-7; no firm D call. Germline V gives CDR1 SQVTM, CDR2 ANQGSEA. This CDR3 spans 13 amino acids. V was cut by 2 bases and J by 9 bases, with 17 bases left in between. CDR3 DNA: TGCAGCGTTGAACTTACCAAGACCGGTACGCAGTACTTC. Translated: CSVELTKTGTQYF.